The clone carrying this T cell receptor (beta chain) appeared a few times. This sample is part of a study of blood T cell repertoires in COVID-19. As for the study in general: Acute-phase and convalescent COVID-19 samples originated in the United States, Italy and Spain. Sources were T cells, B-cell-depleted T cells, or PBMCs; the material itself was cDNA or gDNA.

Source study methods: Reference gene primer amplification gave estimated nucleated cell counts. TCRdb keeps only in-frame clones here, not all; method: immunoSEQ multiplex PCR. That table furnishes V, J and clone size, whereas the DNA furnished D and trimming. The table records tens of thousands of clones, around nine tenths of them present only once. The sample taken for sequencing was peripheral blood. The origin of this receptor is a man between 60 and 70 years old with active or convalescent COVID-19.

The CDR3 DNA sequence: TGTGCCATCAGTGAGGCAGTGGGACAGCGTAATTCACCCCTCCACTTT. Translation gives CAISEAVGQRNSPLHF. V is TRBV10-3 and J is TRBJ1-6; 7 positions agree with TRBD1. Germline V gene data show CDR1 as ENHRY and CDR2 as SYGVKD. Germline trimming cut 2 bases from V and 6 bases from J; bases unmatched to any gene: 7. CDR3 length: 16 residues.